This TCR beta chain was captured in a study of cytomegalovirus exposure and HLA in healthy donors. The PCR had 60 Vbeta and 13 Jbeta primers. The protocol was immunoSEQ multiplex PCR, while the TCRdb copy is restricted to in-frame clones and leaves out a portion. The sample records some 200,000 clones, roughly four fifths being singletons. The V end lost 2 bases, the J end lost 4 bases, and 8 bases lay between the germline ends. The CDR3 runs to 13 residues. Germline V gene lookup returns CDR1 MNHNY and CDR2 SVGAGI (reference sequence). V gene TRBV6-6 combines with J gene TRBJ1-1; tentatively, D is TRBD1 (6 bases). The sample consisted of PBMCs. This clonotype was sampled from a woman younger than 35 in good health and CMV-seronegative. Written as DNA, the CDR3 is TGTGCCAGCAGTTACGGGGGGGCCACTGAAGCTTTCTTT. Translated, it gives CASSYGGATEAFF.